This passage covers 10 T cell receptor beta chains from one sample sequenced in a study of T cells in Graves' hyperthyroidism and ophthalmopathy. TCR beta CDR3 regions were amplified from RNA transcripts. First-round RT-PCR targeting the TCR CDR3 was performed with the HTBI primer set. In TCRdb, the multiplex PCR reads were re-called with MiXCR into one record per CDR3 protein. The sample consists of under 700,000 distinct CDR3 sequences, 16% of them appearing once. The sample was blood. Receptors were obtained from a young woman with Graves' hyperthyroidism.

At least ten counts were recorded for this clonotype. This chain links TRBV7-2 with TRBJ2-5; no clear D. Germline V gene data show CDR1 as SGHTA and CDR2 as FQGNSA. This CDR3 is 13 amino acids long. With 8 bases removed from V and 2 bases from J, the gap between germline ends came to 12 bases. The CDR3 DNA follows: TGTGCCAGCTCCTCACCATATCAAGAGACCCAGTACTTC. It encodes CASSSPYQETQYF.

As concerns this clonotype: Since a much larger clone is just one base distant, this may be a read error. The chain combines TRBV25-1 with TRBJ2-6, with a tentative D call TRBD1 (6 bases). This CDR3 contains 14 residues. CDR1 and CDR2 from the germline V gene are MGHDK and SYGVNS. V dropped 5 bases and J dropped 2 bases, with 7 bases sitting between them. CDR3 residues: CASSPGAGANVLTF. For the CDR3, the DNA is TGTGCCAGCAGTCCAGGGGCTGGGGCCAACGTCCTGACTTTC. The full variable domain, its missing parts supplied by reference TRBV25-1 and TRBJ2-6, is EADIYQTPRYLVIGTGKKITLECSQTMGHDKMYWYQQDPGMELHLIHYSYGVNSTEKGDLSSESTVSRIRTEHFPLTLESARPSHTSQYLCASSPGAGANVLTFGAGSRLTVL.

V and J are TRBV5-1 and TRBJ2-2; TRBD1 matches 9 bases. V lost 1 base, J lost 4 bases, and 5 bases stayed unmatched. In germline, CDR1 is SGHRS, CDR2 YFSETQ. This CDR3 spans 16 amino acids. Here the CDR3 DNA reads TGCGCCAGCAGCTTGTGGACAGGGGTCGTCACCGGGGAGCTGTTTTTT. It encodes CASSLWTGVVTGELFF. Using reference TRBV5-1 and TRBJ2-2 for the parts outside the CDR3, the full variable domain is KAGVTQTPRYLIKTRGQQVTLSCSPISGHRSVSWYQQTPGQGLQFLFEYFSETQRNKGNFPGRFSGRQFSNSRSEMNVSTLELGDSALYLCASSLWTGVVTGELFFGEGSRLTVL.

This clonotype showed up many times. The chain couples TRBV3-1 to TRBJ1-2; D unresolved. CDR1 is LGHDT and CDR2 is YNNKEL in the germline V gene (reference sequence). CDR3 length: 12 amino acids. Between the trimmed V and J ends, which lost 2 bases and 14 bases, there was a span of 15 bases. The CDR3 bases are TGTGCCAGCAGCCAATCAACCTCGGTCGGGACCTTC. This codes for CASSQSTSVGTF.

The rearrangement links TRBV7-2 to TRBJ1-2, with a weak D call TRBD1 (5 bases). The germline V gene has CDR1 SGHTA and CDR2 FQGNSA. V lost 1 base, J lost 4 bases, and 19 bases lay in between. This CDR3 region has 17 residues. CDR3 in DNA: TGTGCCAGCAGCTTAGAGTTTCTGGCCAGGGCTGGCTATGGCTACACCTTC. Protein sequence: CASSLEFLARAGYGYTF.

The chain joins TRBV5-1 to TRBJ2-5, with D possibly being TRBD2 (6 bases). V shed 4 bases and J shed 2 bases, with 12 bases lying between them. CDR1 and CDR2 (germline): SGHRS, YFSETQ. The CDR3 length is 14 residues. In DNA form, the CDR3 reads TGCGCCAGCAGCAATAGCGGCTATCAAGAGACCCAGTACTTC. As protein: CASSNSGYQETQYF.

The table lists this clonotype with many counts. The gene calls are TRBV3-1 and TRBJ2-5; 12 nucleotides match TRBD2. The germline V gene has CDR1 LGHDT and CDR2 YNNKEL (reference sequence). The CDR3 covers 16 residues. The V segment lost 6 bases and the J segment 5 bases; nucleotides outside the gene matches: 10. The DNA for the CDR3 is TGTGCCAGCAGACCAAGCAGGACTAGCGGGGAGGAGACCCAGTACTTC. Protein product: CASRPSRTSGEETQYF.

The J gene is TRBJ2-1, the V gene TRBV12-3 or TRBV12-4, with 11 bases lining up with TRBD2. The V and J ends lost 4 bases and 7 bases, in that order; junction bases with no gene match: 21. CDR3 length: 20 residues. The CDR3 sequence: CASSSAGSVRLAGGFNEQFF. CDR3 nucleotides: TGTGCCAGCAGTTCCGCCGGATCTGTACGGCTAGCGGGAGGATTTAATGAGCAGTTCTTC.

Many counts were recorded for this clonotype. V is TRBV24-1 and J is TRBJ2-1; TRBD2 matches at 12 bases. J was trimmed by 3 bases and V by 2 bases; bases with no gene match: 7. Germline V gene sequence: CDR1 KGHDR, CDR2 SFDVKD. The CDR3 is 18 amino acids. DNA for the CDR3: TGTGCCACCAGTGATTCAACCGGACTAGCGGGGATCTACAATGAGCAGTTCTTC. Translated: CATSDSTGLAGIYNEQFF.

The chain has TRBV9 and TRBJ1-2; tentatively, D is TRBD1 (6 bases). CDR1 is SGDLS and CDR2 is YYNGEE in the germline V gene. The CDR3 contains 14 residues. Trimming took off 0 bases at V and 8 bases at J, with 14 bases between the two ends. The CDR3 region is CASSVAQGLRGYTF. DNA of the CDR3: TGTGCCAGCAGCGTAGCTCAGGGGCTAAGGGGCTACACCTTC. Full variable domain (missing parts from reference TRBV9 and TRBJ1-2): DSGVTQTPKHLITATGQRVTLRCSPRSGDLSVYWYQQSLDQGLQFLIQYYNGEERAKGNILERFSAQQFPDLHSELNLSSLELGDSALYFCASSVAQGLRGYTFGSGTRLTVV.